This TCR beta chain was retrieved from a study of early T cells in non-severe SARS-CoV-2 infection. About the study: Sequenced bulk RNA came from whole blood that was unsorted, and chains were unpaired.

Many counts were recorded for this clonotype. What it binds is unknown. Findings and limits, study-wide: Anti-spike CD8 specificities were favored by VDJdb matching, whose results missed private and CD4 specificities.

The V end was cut by 0 bases, the J end by 4 bases, with 15 bases between. The length of the CDR3 is 16 residues. CDR1 and CDR2 (germline): SGHRS, YFSETQ. One entry per CDR3 protein, called by TCRdb with MiXCR from the 5' RACE reads. The repertoire consists of tens of thousands of distinct CDR3 sequences, with 10% occurring once and the leading ten covering roughly 8%. This sequence was found in an adult who was a healthcare worker with PCR-confirmed SARS-CoV-2 infection or an uninfected control (not recorded which). The chain uses TRBV5-1 and TRBJ2-3; TRBD2 is a possible D gene (6 bases). The sequencing here drew on whole blood, taken at baseline. CDR3 sequence: CASSLGPRPSADTQYF. The DNA for the CDR3 is TGCGCCAGCAGCTTGGGACCCCGTCCTAGCGCAGATACGCAGTATTTT. Looking up the rest from reference TRBV5-1 and TRBJ2-3 gives the full variable domain: KAGVTQTPRYLIKTRGQQVTLSCSPISGHRSVSWYQQTPGQGLQFLFEYFSETQRNKGNFPGRFSGRQFSNSRSEMNVSTLELGDSALYLCASSLGPRPSADTQYFGPGTRLTVL.